Below are 17 T cell receptor beta chains sequenced from a single sample in a study of blood T cell repertoires in COVID-19. Assay used: immunoSEQ multiplex PCR; TCRdb lists only in-frame clones, some missing. The profile covers some 500,000 clones, with 70% to 90% appearing a single time and around 8% taken by the ten largest. Sequencing was carried out using peripheral blood. These receptors all come from a woman aged 45-59 years with COVID-19, enrolled during active disease.

The gene calls are TRBV12-3 or TRBV12-4 and TRBJ2-7; D call uncertain. This CDR3 region has 12 residues. V was clipped by 3 bases and J by 2 bases, with 5 bases between them. The CDR3 region has the DNA TGTGCCAGCAGTTTTCTTCCCTACGAGCAGTACTTC. As protein: CASSFLPYEQYF.

The chain employs TRBV19 and TRBJ2-3, with 8 bases lining up with TRBD2. CDR3 size: 14 residues. V lost 4 bases and J lost 9; bases outside the gene matches: 9. Germline V gene data show CDR1 as LNHDA and CDR2 as SQIVND (reference sequence). CDR3 coding DNA: TGTGCCAGTAGTAGGACTAGCCCCGGTATGACGCAGTATTTT. Its translation is CASSRTSPGMTQYF.

This chain connects TRBV20-1 to TRBJ2-7; 10 bases are shared with TRBD1. CDR1 DFQATT and CDR2 SNEGSKA come from the germline V gene (reference sequence). The V and J ends lost 3 bases and 10 bases, in that order; junction bases with no gene match: 3. This CDR3 has 11 residues. The chain's CDR3 is CSASGQGEQYF. In DNA, the CDR3 is TGCAGTGCTAGTGGACAGGGGGAACAGTACTTC.

This chain joins TRBV6-5 and TRBJ2-1; 11 bases are a match to TRBD2. This CDR3 has 15 residues. V shed 6 bases and J 4 bases; nucleotides not matched to a gene: 5. Germline V gene sequence: CDR1 MNHEY, CDR2 SVGAGI. CDR3 amino acids: CASSQVAGGYNEQFF. CDR3 nucleotide sequence: TGTGCCAGCAGCCAAGTAGCGGGGGGGTACAATGAGCAGTTCTTC.

This clone was observed once. The V and J genes are TRBV10-2 and TRBJ1-1; D gene uncertain. V lost 2 bases and J lost 6, with 16 bases in between. The germline V gene has CDR1 WSHSY and CDR2 SAAADI. There are 15 residues in the CDR3. As DNA, the CDR3 is TGCGCCAGCAGTGAGGGGTCCCACAGAATACCTGAAGCTTTCTTT. Translating gives CASSEGSHRIPEAFF.

CDR3 DNA sequence: TGCAGTGCTAGGCGGAATGAGCAGTTCTTC. Translation: CSARRNEQFF. V usage is TRBV20-1 and J usage is TRBJ2-1; D remains ambiguous. The CDR3 runs 10 residues. V was pared by 3 bases and J by 7 bases, with 4 bases between. Germline V gives CDR1 DFQATT, CDR2 SNEGSKA (reference sequence).

The chain recombines TRBV9 with TRBJ1-5, with TRBD1 identical over 7 bases. The germline CDR1 and CDR2 sequences are SGDLS and YYNGEE. This CDR3 contains 15 residues. Unmatched junction bases numbered 4, after V lost 1 base and J lost 3 bases. CDR3 residues: CASSVRGQPNQPQHF. In DNA form, the CDR3 reads TGTGCCAGCAGCGTAAGGGGGCAGCCCAATCAGCCCCAGCATTTT.

The gene calls are TRBV5-1 and TRBJ2-1; 8 positions agree with TRBD2. The CDR3 consists of 16 residues. Trimming at V came to 0 bases and at J to 4 bases, leaving 6 bases not matched to a gene. Germline assignment: CDR1 SGHRS and CDR2 YFSETQ. The CDR3 is CASSLATSGNYNEQFF. In DNA, the CDR3 is TGCGCCAGCAGCTTGGCCACTAGCGGCAATTACAATGAGCAGTTCTTC.

The rearrangement uses TRBV3-1 (or the pseudogene TRBV3-2) and TRBJ2-3, with D possibly TRBD2 on 6 matching bases. Germline assignment: CDR1 LGHDT and CDR2 YNNKEL (reference sequence). The V end was cut by 1 base, the J end by 4 bases, with 15 bases between. The CDR3 is made up of 16 amino acids. CDR3 nucleotide sequence: TGTGCCAGCAGCCAAGTCGGCGGGGTGGGGTCAGATACGCAGTATTTT. Residues: CASSQVGGVGSDTQYF.

CDR3 region: CASSPIQSRGTEAFF. DNA of the CDR3: TGTGCCAGCAGCCCCATACAGAGTAGGGGAACTGAAGCTTTCTTT. The V call is TRBV7-9, the J call TRBJ1-1, with TRBD1 as a possible D gene (5 bases). Trimming took off 5 bases at V and 5 bases at J, with 18 bases between the two ends. CDR1 is SEHNR and CDR2 is FQNEAQ in the germline V gene (reference sequence). The CDR3 contains 15 residues.

The V call is TRBV27, the J call TRBJ2-3, with 9 bases that match TRBD2. This CDR3 comprises 18 residues. Germline trimming cut 2 bases from V and 6 bases from J; bases unmatched to any gene: 15. Germline assignment: CDR1 MNHEY and CDR2 SMNVEV (reference sequence). In DNA, the CDR3 is TGTGCCAGCAGTTTAAAAGCGGGGGGTCTCAAATGGGCGGATACGCAGTATTTT. Protein: CASSLKAGGLKWADTQYF.

The CDR3 spells CASRPQVDEKLFF. In nucleotides, the CDR3 is TGTGCCAGTCGGCCCCAGGTCGATGAAAAACTGTTTTTT. This chain joins TRBV19 and TRBJ1-4; D not certain. This CDR3 has 13 amino acids. V lost 8 bases and J 6 bases, leaving 13 bases between the germline ends. CDR1 and CDR2 (germline): LNHDA, SQIVND (reference sequence).

The V call is TRBV7-3, the J call TRBJ2-3, with D tentatively TRBD1 (6 bases). V gave up 2 bases and J gave up 1 base, with 16 bases separating them. There are 17 residues in the CDR3. Germline V CDR1 and CDR2: SGHTA, FQGTGA. The DNA of the CDR3 is TGTGCCAGCAGCTTACTTCCGGGACACTCACGCACAGATACGCAGTATTTT. It codes for CASSLLPGHSRTDTQYF.

This clone is a singleton in its sample. The chain employs TRBV15 and TRBJ2-7; TRBD2 matches 9 bases. Germline V lookup: CDR1 LNHNV, CDR2 YYDKDF (reference sequence). The CDR3 has 17 amino acids. The junction had 6 bases not matched to a gene; V was cut back by 0 bases and J by 0 bases. The CDR3 DNA sequence: TGTGCCACCAGCAGAGATCGGGTAGCGGGAGCCTCCTACGAGCAGTACTTC. As protein: CATSRDRVAGASYEQYF. Variable domain in full (rest from reference TRBV15 and TRBJ2-7): DAMVIQNPRYQVTQFGKPVTLSCSQTLNHNVMYWYQQKSSQAPKLLFHYYDKDFNNEADTPDNFQSRRPNTSFCFLDIRSPGLGDTAMYLCATSRDRVAGASYEQYFGPGTRLTVT.

The chain carries TRBV2 and TRBJ1-4; TRBD1 might be the D (6 bases). Germline lookup yields CDR1 SNHLY and CDR2 FYNNEI. The CDR3 contains 14 residues. V lost 6 bases and J 4 bases, leaving 12 bases between the germline ends. CDR3 sequence reads: CASSPGQFNEKLFF. The CDR3 DNA is TGTGCCAGCAGCCCCGGACAGTTTAATGAAAAACTGTTTTTT.

The chain recombines TRBV3-1 (or the pseudogene TRBV3-2) with TRBJ2-5; 11 bases map to TRBD2. Unmatched junction bases numbered 4, after V lost 5 bases and J lost 2 bases. The CDR3 length is 15 residues. CDR1 is LGHDT, CDR2 YNNKEL, per germline (reference sequence). Written as DNA, the CDR3 is TGTGCCAGCAGCTCTCGACTAGCGGGGCAAGAGACCCAGTACTTC. Its translation: CASSSRLAGQETQYF.

This rearrangement joins TRBV7-3 to TRBJ2-7; D gene uncertain. Trimming took off 3 bases at V and 5 bases at J, with 11 bases between the two ends. The CDR3 contains 13 residues. Per germline, CDR1 SGHTA and CDR2 FQGTGA. CDR3: CASSFDRADEQYF. CDR3 sequence (DNA): TGTGCCAGCAGCTTTGACCGTGCGGACGAGCAGTACTTC.